The 2 T cell receptor beta chains below were found in one sample sequenced in a study of T cells in Graves' hyperthyroidism and ophthalmopathy. From RNA transcripts, TCR beta CDR3 regions were amplified. HTBI primers were the set used in a first-round RT-PCR of the TCR CDR3. TCRdb reanalysed the multiplex PCR reads using MiXCR and keeps one entry per CDR3 protein. The table shows some 500,000 distinct CDR3 sequences, with around a quarter occurring only once. Sequencing was performed on blood. Receptors originate from a woman aged 30 to 39 with Graves' ophthalmopathy.

The chain recombines TRBV11-1 with TRBJ2-7; 8 bases agree with TRBD1. The V segment lost 4 bases and the J segment 1 base; nucleotides outside the gene matches: 6. Per germline, CDR1 SGHAT and CDR2 FQDESV (reference sequence). This CDR3 has 15 residues. The CDR3 loop is CASSSGTGPSYEQYF. The CDR3 DNA is TGTGCCAGCAGCTCCGGGACAGGTCCTTCCTACGAGCAGTACTTC. Together with reference TRBV11-1 and TRBJ2-7, the CDR3 gives the full variable domain: EAEVAQSPRYKITEKSQAVAFWCDPISGHATLYWYRQILGQGPELLVQFQDESVVDDSQLPKDRFSAERLKGVDSTLKIQPAELGDSAMYLCASSSGTGPSYEQYFGPGTRLTVT.

There are many counts of this clonotype. The CDR3 protein is CATSRDEENYGYTF. The CDR3 bases are TGTGCCACCAGCAGAGATGAGGAAAACTATGGCTACACCTTC. J is TRBJ1-2 and V is TRBV15, with D hard to call. The CDR3 is made up of 14 amino acids. Per the germline V gene, CDR1 is LNHNV and CDR2 is YYDKDF (reference sequence). The V end lost 0 bases, the J end lost 2 bases, and 7 bases lay between the germline ends.